These 6 T cell receptor beta chains were all obtained from the same sample, sequenced in a study of cytomegalovirus exposure and HLA in healthy donors (dated by TCRdb to about 2017). Libraries came from the immunoSEQ multiplex PCR assay. A mixture of 60 forward primers for TCR Vbeta segments and 13 reverse primers for TCR Jbeta segments was used in the multiplex PCR. Sourced from immuneACCESS, this table was stored by TCRdb with only in-frame sequences that have V and J called. A share of the clones is absent; for the studies checked, an unresolved V gene accounts for under half, and the remainder has no known explanation. This sample's table lists 77,000 or so clones. The ten biggest clones cover 4.6% of the sample. Sequencing used PBMCs. These receptors were taken from a young man in good health and CMV-seronegative.

The rearrangement joins TRBV9 to TRBJ1-1; no definite D call. The CDR3 sequence is 13 residues long. In germline, CDR1 is SGDLS, CDR2 YYNGEE. Trimming left V 3 bases short and J 5 bases short, with 11 bases between. CDR3 sequence: CASSASIYTEAFF. As DNA, the CDR3 is TGTGCCAGCAGCGCGAGTATTTATACTGAAGCTTTCTTT.

This rearrangement joins TRBV10-3 to TRBJ2-7; possibly TRBD1 for D (6 bases). CDR1 and CDR2 (germline): ENHRY, SYGVKD. The CDR3 consists of 13 residues. V lost 6 bases and J 4 bases, leaving 13 bases between the germline ends. CDR3 protein: CAIRSTGLYEQYF. The CDR3 DNA is TGTGCCATCAGATCTACAGGGTTATACGAGCAGTACTTC.

CDR3 bases: TGTGCCAGCAGCTTGGGTCAGGGGGCGATACAAGAGACCCAGTACTTC. Amino acid sequence: CASSLGQGAIQETQYF. The genes are TRBV5-8 and TRBJ2-5; 8 bases fit TRBD1. Germline CDR1 and CDR2: SGHTS and YDEGEE. The CDR3 is 16 residues long. After removal of 0 bases from V and 2 bases from J, the junction contained 6 bases not matched to a gene.

The chain employs TRBV25-1 and TRBJ2-1; the match to TRBD2 covers 10 bases. Germline V gene sequence: CDR1 MGHDK, CDR2 SYGVNS. Trimming cost V 3 bases and J 7 bases; bases outside gene matches: 9. The CDR3 runs 16 residues. CDR3 bases: TGTGCCAGCAGTGAGGTTTTACTAGCGGGGAAAAATGAGCAGTTCTTC. Its protein is CASSEVLLAGKNEQFF.

The chain combines TRBV11-2 with TRBJ2-3; 7 nucleotides line up with TRBD1. The CDR3 loop spans 14 amino acids. From germline, CDR1 is SGHAT and CDR2 FQNNGV. V gave up 1 base and J gave up 4 bases; unmatched junction bases: 2. CDR3 protein: CASSLGGGPDTQYF. CDR3 DNA sequence: TGTGCCAGCAGCTTAGGAGGGGGCCCAGATACGCAGTATTTT. The full variable domain, in which reference TRBV11-2 and TRBJ2-3 provide the parts outside the CDR3, is EAGVAQSPRYKIIEKRQSVAFWCNPISGHATLYWYQQILGQGPKLLIQFQNNGVVDDSQLPKDRFSAERLKGVDSTLKIQPAKLEDSAVYLCASSLGGGPDTQYFGPGTRLTVL.

The rearrangement uses TRBV7-3 and TRBJ2-2, with D possibly TRBD2 on 5 matching bases. The CDR3 length is 13 residues. Trimming pared 1 base from V and 6 bases from J, leaving 6 bases between. Germline V gene lookup returns CDR1 SGHTA and CDR2 FQGTGA. This chain's CDR3 is CASSLSGSGELFF. CDR3 DNA: TGTGCCAGCAGCTTAAGCGGGTCCGGGGAGCTGTTTTTT.